This is a list of T cell receptor beta chains from one sample in a study of primary melanoma T cells and metastatic recurrence. TCRdb's copy holds only in-frame clones and misses some; the assay was immunoSEQ multiplex PCR. The listing contains about 22 clones. Material for sequencing was melanoma tumor tissue. These TCRs come from a human donor with melanoma. Each CDR3 is given with its conserved first and last residue. The order of the fields is J gene, V gene, D gene, CDR3 protein. A D gene is named only where the DNA matches it firmly.

j_gene: TRBJ2-1; v_gene: TRBV28; d_gene: -; CDR3aa: CASQAAYNEQFF
j_gene: TRBJ1-2; v_gene: TRBV19; d_gene: -; CDR3aa: CASSSRTEIYGYTF
j_gene: TRBJ2-7; v_gene: TRBV11-3; d_gene: TRBD2; CDR3aa: CASTPTVAGPYEQYF
j_gene: TRBJ2-5; v_gene: TRBV14; d_gene: TRBD1; CDR3aa: CASSQDLHRGETQYF
j_gene: TRBJ1-4; v_gene: TRBV28; d_gene: -; CDR3aa: CASILTARAGEKLFF
j_gene: TRBJ1-5; v_gene: TRBV19; d_gene: TRBD1; CDR3aa: CASSPHRGPEVSSNQPQHF
j_gene: TRBJ2-1; v_gene: TRBV11-3; d_gene: -; CDR3aa: CASSLLGTPNNEQFF